These 5 T cell receptor beta chains were all obtained from the same sample, sequenced in a study of Ad26.COV2.S vaccination and SARS-CoV-2 variants. The protocol was immunoSEQ multiplex PCR, while the TCRdb copy is restricted to in-frame clones and leaves out a portion. The sample shows roughly 380,000 clones, 85% to 90% of them seen only once. Sample treatment: around 19 received Ad26.COV2.S at low or high dose, single or two shots; about 5 received placebo; per-sample allocation not given. After the first vaccine or placebo injection, samples were drawn on day 63. This material consisted of peripheral blood, taken in a trial of Ad26.COV2.S vaccine versus placebo. The receptors shown here come from a person between 18 and 59 years old who received the Ad26.COV2.S COVID-19 vaccine or a placebo.

The chain combines TRBV19 with TRBJ1-5; 9 positions agree with TRBD1. CDR1 is LNHDA, CDR2 SQIVND, per germline (reference sequence). V shed 4 bases and J 1 base; nucleotides not matched to a gene: 5. This CDR3 is built from 16 residues. The CDR3 sequence is CASSTMTGGSNQPQHF. The CDR3 nucleotides read TGTGCCAGTAGTACTATGACAGGGGGGAGCAATCAGCCCCAGCATTTT.

The rearrangement links TRBV10-3 to TRBJ2-1, with D perhaps TRBD2 (5 bases). The CDR3 is 12 residues long. Germline V gene sequence: CDR1 ENHRY, CDR2 SYGVKD. Trimming shortened V by 3 bases and J by 5 bases, and 5 bases separated the two germline ends. The CDR3: CAISDGNNEQFF. The CDR3 DNA sequence: TGTGCCATCAGTGACGGGAACAATGAGCAGTTCTTC.

This sequence joins TRBV5-1 and TRBJ2-6; 12 bases are a match to TRBD2. The CDR3 spans 19 residues. With V trimmed by 4 bases and J by 0 bases, 8 bases remained unmatched. CDR1 and CDR2 from the germline V gene are SGHRS and YFSETQ. The CDR3, as DNA: TGCGCCAGCAGCCCCTCCGGACTAGCGGGAAGCTCTGGGGCCAACGTCCTGACTTTC. It encodes CASSPSGLAGSSGANVLTF.

The genes are TRBV9 and TRBJ2-1, with 9 positions matching TRBD2. CDR1 is SGDLS and CDR2 is YYNGEE in the germline V gene. Trimming removed 3 bases from V and 5 bases from J; junction bases left unmatched: 12. The CDR3 is 17 amino acids. CDR3 in DNA: TGTGCCAGCAGCGGACGCCACTATAGCGGGGGAAACAATGAGCAGTTCTTC. Its protein product is CASSGRHYSGGNNEQFF. Full variable domain (missing parts from reference TRBV9 and TRBJ2-1): DSGVTQTPKHLITATGQRVTLRCSPRSGDLSVYWYQQSLDQGLQFLIQYYNGEERAKGNILERFSAQQFPDLHSELNLSSLELGDSALYFCASSGRHYSGGNNEQFFGPGTRLTVL.

This clone was observed a single time. Written as DNA, the CDR3 is TGCGCCAGCAGCCAGGGACTAGCGGGGGGGAACACCGGGGAGCTGTTTTTT. Protein: CASSQGLAGGNTGELFF. V gene TRBV4-3 combines with J gene TRBJ2-2; 15 nucleotides line up with TRBD2. The germline CDR1 and CDR2 sequences are LGHNA and YSLEER. The CDR3 is 17 amino acids. V lost 3 bases to trimming and J lost 1 base; unmatched junction nucleotides: 0.